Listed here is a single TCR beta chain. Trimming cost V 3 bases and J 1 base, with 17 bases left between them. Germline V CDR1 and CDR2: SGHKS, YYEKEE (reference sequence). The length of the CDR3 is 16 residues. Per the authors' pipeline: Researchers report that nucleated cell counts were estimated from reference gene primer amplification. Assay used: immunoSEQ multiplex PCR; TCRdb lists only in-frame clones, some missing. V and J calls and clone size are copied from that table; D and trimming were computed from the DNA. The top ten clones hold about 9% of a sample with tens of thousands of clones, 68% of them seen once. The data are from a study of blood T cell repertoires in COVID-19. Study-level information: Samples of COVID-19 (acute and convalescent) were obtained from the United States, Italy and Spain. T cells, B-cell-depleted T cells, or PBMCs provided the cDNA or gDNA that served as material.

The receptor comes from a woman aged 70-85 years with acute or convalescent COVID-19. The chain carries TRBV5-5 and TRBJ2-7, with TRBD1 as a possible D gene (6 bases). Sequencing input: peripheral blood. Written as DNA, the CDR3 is TGTGCCAGCAGCTCTATAGTCGGACAGTCATCCTACGAGCAGTACTTC. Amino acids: CASSSIVGQSSYEQYF.